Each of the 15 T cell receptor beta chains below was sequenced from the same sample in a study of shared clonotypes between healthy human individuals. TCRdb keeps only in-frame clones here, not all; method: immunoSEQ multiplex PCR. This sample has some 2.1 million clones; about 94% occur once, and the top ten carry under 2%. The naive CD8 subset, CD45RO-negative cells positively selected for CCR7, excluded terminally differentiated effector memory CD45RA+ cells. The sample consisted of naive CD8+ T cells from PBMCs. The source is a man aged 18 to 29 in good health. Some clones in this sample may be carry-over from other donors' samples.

CDR3 protein: CASSRLGNEAFF. In DNA, the CDR3 is TGTGCCAGTAGTAGGTTGGGGAACGAAGCTTTCTTT. This sequence joins TRBV19 and TRBJ1-1; D is unresolved. The germline V gene encodes CDR1 LNHDA and CDR2 SQIVND (reference sequence). Trimming took 4 bases from V and 8 from J, leaving 11 bases between them. The length of the CDR3 is 12 residues.

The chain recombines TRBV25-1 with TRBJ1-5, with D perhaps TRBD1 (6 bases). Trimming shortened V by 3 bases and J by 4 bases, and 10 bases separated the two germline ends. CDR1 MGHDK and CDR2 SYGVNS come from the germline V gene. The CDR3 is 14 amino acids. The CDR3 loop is CASSEWQGNQPQHF. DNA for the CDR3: TGTGCCAGCAGTGAGTGGCAGGGGAATCAGCCCCAGCATTTT. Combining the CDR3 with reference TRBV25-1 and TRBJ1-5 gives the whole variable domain EADIYQTPRYLVIGTGKKITLECSQTMGHDKMYWYQQDPGMELHLIHYSYGVNSTEKGDLSSESTVSRIRTEHFPLTLESARPSHTSQYLCASSEWQGNQPQHFGDGTRLSIL.

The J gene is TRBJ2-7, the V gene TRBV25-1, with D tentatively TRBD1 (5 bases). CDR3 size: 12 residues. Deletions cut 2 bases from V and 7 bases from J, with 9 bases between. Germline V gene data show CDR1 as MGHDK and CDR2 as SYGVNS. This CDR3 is CASSEQGREQYF. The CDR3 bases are TGTGCCAGCAGTGAACAGGGTCGGGAGCAGTACTTC.

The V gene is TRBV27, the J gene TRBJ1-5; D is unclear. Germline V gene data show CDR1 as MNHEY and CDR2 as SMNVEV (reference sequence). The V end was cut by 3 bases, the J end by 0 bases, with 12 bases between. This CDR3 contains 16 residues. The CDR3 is CASSFLGSHSNQPQHF. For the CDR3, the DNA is TGTGCCAGCAGTTTTTTGGGATCGCATAGCAATCAGCCCCAGCATTTT.

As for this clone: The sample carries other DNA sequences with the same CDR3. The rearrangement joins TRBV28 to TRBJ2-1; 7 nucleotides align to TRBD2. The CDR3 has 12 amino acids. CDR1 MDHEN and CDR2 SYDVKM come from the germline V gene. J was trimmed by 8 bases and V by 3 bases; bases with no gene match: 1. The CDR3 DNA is TGTGCCAGCAGTTTGGGGGGGTATGAGCAGTTCTTC. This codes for CASSLGGYEQFF.

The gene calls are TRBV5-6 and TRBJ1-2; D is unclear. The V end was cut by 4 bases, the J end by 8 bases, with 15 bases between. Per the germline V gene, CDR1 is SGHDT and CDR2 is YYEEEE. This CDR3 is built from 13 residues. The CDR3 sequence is CASSTGSENGYTF. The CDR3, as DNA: TGTGCCAGCAGCACGGGGTCAGAAAACGGCTACACCTTC.

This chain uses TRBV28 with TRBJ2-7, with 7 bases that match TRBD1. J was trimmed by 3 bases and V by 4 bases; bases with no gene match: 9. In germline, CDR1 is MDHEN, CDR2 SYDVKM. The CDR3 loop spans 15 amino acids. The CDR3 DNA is TGTGCCAGCAGTTCAATTACGGACAGGAGCTACGAGCAGTACTTC. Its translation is CASSSITDRSYEQYF.

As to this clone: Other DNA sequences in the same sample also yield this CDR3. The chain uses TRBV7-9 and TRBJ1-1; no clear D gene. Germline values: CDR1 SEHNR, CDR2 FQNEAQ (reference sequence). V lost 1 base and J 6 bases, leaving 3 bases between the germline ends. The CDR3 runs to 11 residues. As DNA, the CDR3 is TGTGCCAGCAGCTTAGTGCCTGAAGCTTTCTTT. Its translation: CASSLVPEAFF.

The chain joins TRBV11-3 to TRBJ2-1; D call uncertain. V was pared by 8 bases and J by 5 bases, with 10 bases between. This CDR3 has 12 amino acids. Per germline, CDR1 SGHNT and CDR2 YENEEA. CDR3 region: CASRGRDNEQFF. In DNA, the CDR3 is TGTGCCAGCCGTGGAAGAGACAATGAGCAGTTCTTC.

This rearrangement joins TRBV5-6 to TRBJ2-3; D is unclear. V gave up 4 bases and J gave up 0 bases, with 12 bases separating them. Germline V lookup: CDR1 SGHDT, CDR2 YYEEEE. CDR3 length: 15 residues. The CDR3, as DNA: TGTGCCAGCAGCCAACAAGAGGATAGCACAGATACGCAGTATTTT. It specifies CASSQQEDSTDTQYF.

The CDR3 DNA reads TGCAGCGTTATGGGACAGGGGCCCTACGAGCAGTACTTC. As protein: CSVMGQGPYEQYF. V usage is TRBV29-1 and J usage is TRBJ2-7, with 10 bases fitting TRBD1. J lost 2 bases, V lost 5 bases, and 3 bases had no gene match. The CDR3 consists of 13 residues. Germline CDR1 and CDR2: SQVTM and ANQGSEA.

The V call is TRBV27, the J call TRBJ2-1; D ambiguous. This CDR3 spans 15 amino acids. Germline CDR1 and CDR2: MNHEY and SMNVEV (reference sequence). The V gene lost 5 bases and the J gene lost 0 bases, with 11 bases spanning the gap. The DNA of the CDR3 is TGTGCCAGCAGTACGACCGACCTCTCCTACAATGAGCAGTTCTTC. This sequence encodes CASSTTDLSYNEQFF.

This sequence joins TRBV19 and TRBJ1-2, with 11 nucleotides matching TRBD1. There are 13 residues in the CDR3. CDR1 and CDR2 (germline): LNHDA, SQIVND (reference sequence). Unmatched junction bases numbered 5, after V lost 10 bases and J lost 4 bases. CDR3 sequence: CATRTGGGYGYTF. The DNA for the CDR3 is TGTGCCACCAGGACAGGGGGCGGCTATGGCTACACCTTC.

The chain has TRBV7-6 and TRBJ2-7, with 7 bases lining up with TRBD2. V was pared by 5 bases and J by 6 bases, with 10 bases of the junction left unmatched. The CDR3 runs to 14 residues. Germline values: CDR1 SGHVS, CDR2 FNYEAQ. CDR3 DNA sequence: TGTGCCAGCAGCCCCTCTAGCGGCTGGGGCGAGCAGTACTTC. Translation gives CASSPSSGWGEQYF.

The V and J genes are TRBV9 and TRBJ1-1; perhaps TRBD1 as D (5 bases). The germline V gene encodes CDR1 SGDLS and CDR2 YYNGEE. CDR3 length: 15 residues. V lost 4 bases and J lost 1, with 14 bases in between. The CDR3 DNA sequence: TGTGCCAGCAGCCCCCGGGGAGGACAGAACACTGAAGCTTTCTTT. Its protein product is CASSPRGGQNTEAFF.